One sample yielded the 10 T cell receptor beta chains listed below, sequenced in a study of a mutant IDH1 vaccine in newly diagnosed glioma. The method was immunoSEQ multiplex PCR; TCRdb's version includes in-frame clones alone and lacks a portion of them. The sample includes around 50,000 clones, roughly 90% of them seen just once. Time point meaning: baseline, week 1 (first vaccination visit). Treatment of the sample: pre-vaccination baseline after standard-of-care therapy. The source was PBMCs, collected from a glioma patient treated with radiotherapy, temozolomide or both. These receptors all stem from a man aged 40-55 years with glioma.

CDR3 in amino acids: CASSFRLAGTYEQYF. In DNA, the CDR3 is TGTGCCAGCAGCTTCCGACTAGCGGGAACCTACGAGCAGTACTTC. The V call is TRBV11-2, the J call TRBJ2-7, with 11 nucleotides matching TRBD2. This CDR3 region has 15 residues. CDR1 and CDR2 from the germline V gene are SGHAT and FQNNGV. V was pared by 3 bases and J by 2 bases, with 3 bases of the junction left unmatched.

This rearrangement joins TRBV6-6 to TRBJ1-5; 9 bases map to TRBD1. CDR1 MNHNY and CDR2 SVGAGI come from the germline V gene (reference sequence). The J segment lost 1 base and the V segment lost 4 bases, leaving 2 bases of the junction unmatched. This CDR3 comprises 15 residues. The CDR3 is CASSSGQGSNQPQHF. CDR3 coding DNA: TGTGCCAGCAGTTCGGGACAGGGAAGCAATCAGCCCCAGCATTTT.

The chain joins TRBV6-5 to TRBJ1-1; weak D call: TRBD1 (6 bases). The CDR3 runs to 12 residues. Trimming cost V 6 bases and J 7 bases, with 12 bases left between them. The V gene's germline CDR1 is MNHEY and CDR2 SVGAGI. The CDR3 reads CASSPRGGEAFF. Here the CDR3 DNA reads TGTGCCAGCAGCCCCCGAGGGGGTGAAGCTTTCTTT.

This clone was seen once. The chain links TRBV10-3 to TRBJ1-5; 11 bases align to TRBD1. CDR1 and CDR2 (germline): ENHRY, SYGVKD. Unmatched junction bases numbered 1, after V lost 6 bases and J lost 6 bases. The CDR3 is 13 amino acids. CDR3 region: CAISGTGGQPQHF. DNA for the CDR3: TGTGCCATCAGCGGGACAGGGGGTCAGCCCCAGCATTTT.

V gene TRBV4-3 combines with J gene TRBJ2-7; 7 bases line up with TRBD1. J gave up 2 bases and V 4 bases, and 5 bases lay outside the gene matches. CDR1 and CDR2 (germline): LGHNA, YSLEER. The CDR3 is 14 residues long. DNA of the CDR3: TGCGCCAGCAGCCTCACAGGGGCCGCCTACGAGCAGTACTTC. Translated: CASSLTGAAYEQYF.

This clone was counted a few times. This chain uses TRBV4-1 with TRBJ1-4; 10 bases match TRBD1. Germline V gives CDR1 MGHRA, CDR2 YSYEKL. J lost 0 bases, V lost 5 bases, and 3 bases had no gene match. This CDR3 spans 16 amino acids. CDR3 DNA sequence: TGCGCCAGCAGCAGGGGACAGGGGACAACTAATGAAAAACTGTTTTTT. Residues: CASSRGQGTTNEKLFF.

Comments on this clone: At one of its ends the junction is not consistent with the germline gene, which may arise from a read error. J is TRBJ2-5 and V is TRBV7-7; D call uncertain. Germline V lookup: CDR1 SSHAT, CDR2 FNYEAQ (reference sequence). The CDR3 extends over 13 amino acids. This CDR3 reads CASSSGRKETQYF. The CDR3 coding sequence is TGTGCTAGCAGCTCCGGACGTAAAGAGACCCAGTACTTC.

The rearrangement joins TRBV7-6 to TRBJ2-7; D gene uncertain. The V end was cut by 4 bases, the J end by 1 base, with 8 bases between. The germline V gene has CDR1 SGHVS and CDR2 FNYEAQ. The length of the CDR3 is 13 residues. Here the CDR3 reads CASSSQESYEQYF. The CDR3 DNA sequence: TGTGCCAGCAGCTCCCAGGAGTCCTACGAGCAGTACTTC.

V is TRBV19 and J is TRBJ2-7, with D perhaps matching TRBD1 (6 bases). CDR1 and CDR2 from the germline V gene are LNHDA and SQIVND (reference sequence). V lost 8 bases and J 5 bases, leaving 13 bases between the germline ends. The CDR3 totals 12 residues. The CDR3 protein is CASSTGINEQYF. As DNA, the CDR3 is TGTGCCAGTTCGACAGGAATCAACGAGCAGTACTTC.

The chain is built from TRBV10-3 and TRBJ2-5, with a possible D match to TRBD1 (7 bases). Deletions cut 3 bases from V and 3 bases from J, with 20 bases between. The CDR3 is made up of 17 amino acids. Germline V gene data show CDR1 as ENHRY and CDR2 as SYGVKD. As DNA, the CDR3 is TGTGCCATCAGTGACCCAGGGGACGGCGGGACAGAAGAGACCCAGTACTTC. Translated: CAISDPGDGGTEETQYF.